A selection of T cell receptor beta chains follows, all from one sample in a study of shared T cell receptors in the human thymus. The method was immunoSEQ multiplex PCR; TCRdb's version includes in-frame clones alone and lacks a portion of them. The data show about 610,000 clones, with around nine tenths seen just once and over 0.008% held by the top ten. This sample was also put to use in a study of human thymus T cells.

The sample consisted of thymocytes. These receptors were collected from a boy younger than two with a congenital heart defect. CDR3s include the opening cysteine and the closing phenylalanine or tryptophan. D genes are given only for firm matches. Expanded clones are given a class, and other clones once, few, many or no size at all.

V,J,size,D,CDR3,DNA
TRBV7-2,TRBJ2-3,.,TRBD2,CASSHPGAGGTDTQYF,TGTGCCAGCAGCCACCCCGGGGCGGGAGGGACAGATACGCAGTATTTT
TRBV18,TRBJ2-7,.,.,CASSPISRLASSSYEQYF,TGTGCCAGCTCACCAATCTCCCGGCTAGCGTCCAGCTCCTACGAGCAGTACTTC
TRBV2,TRBJ2-7,.,.,CASRRRCYEQYF,TGTGCCAGCAGACGTCGGTGCTACGAGCAGTACTTC
TRBV29-1,TRBJ2-3,once,.,CSVGRGRGTDTQYF,TGCAGCGTTGGGAGGGGTCGAGGCACAGATACGCAGTATTTT
TRBV7-2,TRBJ1-5,.,.,CASSFGPSVNQPQHF,TGTGCCAGCAGCTTTGGGCCATCCGTAAATCAGCCCCAGCATTTT
TRBV12-5,TRBJ1-2,.,.,CASGSGTQEDYGYTF,TGTGCTAGTGGTAGCGGGACCCAGGAGGACTATGGCTACACCTTC
TRBV15,TRBJ2-3,.,TRBD2,CATSRDEVGLRGEIEADTQYF,TGTGCCACCAGCAGAGATGAGGTCGGGCTACGGGGGGAGATCGAAGCAGATACGCAGTATTTT
TRBV7-2,TRBJ2-1,.,TRBD2,CASSAQSYPSGTFCNEQFF,TGTGCCAGCAGCGCACAGTCGTACCCTAGCGGGACCTTTTGCAATGAGCAGTTCTTC
TRBV5-4,TRBJ2-2,.,.,CASSLGSGDTGELFF,TGTGCCAGCAGCTTGGGTAGCGGAGACACCGGGGAGCTGTTTTTT
TRBV2,TRBJ2-7,once,.,CASSEEGPSQGYEQYF,TGTGCCAGCAGTGAAGAAGGGCCGAGCCAGGGATACGAGCAGTACTTC
TRBV7-8,TRBJ2-5,.,TRBD2,CASSGPSGRSEETQYF,TGTGCCAGCAGCGGACCTAGCGGGAGGTCGGAGGAGACCCAGTACTTC
TRBV14,TRBJ2-7,.,TRBD2,CASSQARRTSGRFRYEQYF,TGTGCCAGCAGCCAAGCCCGGCGGACTAGCGGGAGATTCCGCTACGAGCAGTACTTC
TRBV7-2,TRBJ2-2,once,TRBD1,CASSARDSQTVNTGELFF,TGTGCCAGCAGCGCCCGGGACAGCCAAACAGTGAACACCGGGGAGCTGTTTTTT
TRBV14,TRBJ2-7,.,TRBD1,CASSQGTGGSSYEQYF,TGTGCCAGCAGCCAAGGGACAGGGGGGAGCTCCTACGAGCAGTACTTC
TRBV5-6,TRBJ1-2,.,.,CASSYGGGARGYGYTF,TGTGCCAGCAGCTATGGTGGCGGGGCACGGGGCTATGGCTACACCTTC
TRBV5-6,TRBJ2-3,.,TRBD2,CASSPGLATDTQYF,TGTGCCAGCAGCCCGGGACTAGCGACTGATACGCAGTATTTT
TRBV30,TRBJ2-1,.,.,CAWSLSNEQFF,TGTGCCTGGAGCCTCAGCAATGAGCAGTTCTTC
TRBV9,TRBJ1-1,.,TRBD1,CASSSTAGTGPGNTEAFF,TGTGCCAGCAGCTCAACCGCCGGGACAGGGCCTGGGAACACTGAAGCTTTCTTT
TRBV5-6,TRBJ2-7,.,.,CASSLGREPYEQYF,TGTGCCAGCAGCTTAGGGCGGGAACCCTACGAGCAGTACTTC
TRBV9,TRBJ2-5,.,.,CASSVDIPQETQYF,TGTGCCAGCAGCGTAGATATCCCTCAAGAGACCCAGTACTTC
TRBV2,TRBJ2-1,.,.,CASSELGENSYNEQFF,TGTGCCAGCAGTGAGCTAGGCGAAAACTCCTACAATGAGCAGTTCTTC
TRBV19,TRBJ2-7,.,.,CASSISRDNEQYF,TGTGCCAGTAGTATATCCAGGGACAACGAGCAGTACTTC
TRBV21-1,TRBJ1-2,.,.,CASSTTGTGKNYGYTF,TGTGCCAGCAGCACCACCGGGACAGGCAAGAACTATGGCTACACCTTC
TRBV7-9,TRBJ2-7,.,TRBD2,CASSLVVAGGPYEQYF,TGTGCCAGCAGCTTAGTAGTAGCGGGAGGCCCCTACGAGCAGTACTTC
TRBV5-1,TRBJ2-4,once,TRBD2,CASRFRGGISLKEDIQYF,TGCGCCAGCAGGTTCCGCGGGGGGATAAGCCTAAAGGAGGACATTCAGTACTTC
TRBV23-1,TRBJ1-4,.,TRBD1,CTRSGGKNEKLFF,TGCACCCGCTCAGGGGGTAAAAACGAAAAACTGTTTTTT
TRBV4-3,TRBJ2-2,once,TRBD2,CASSREPGLTTGELFF,TGCGCCAGCAGCCGAGAACCGGGACTAACCACCGGGGAGCTGTTTTTT
TRBV4-2,TRBJ2-3,.,TRBD1,CASSQVQPGGSDTQYF,TGTGCCAGCAGCCAAGTGCAGCCAGGGGGCTCAGATACGCAGTATTTT
TRBV4-3,TRBJ2-2,.,TRBD2,CASSQDWVAGDVLFF,TGCGCCAGCAGCCAAGACTGGGTAGCGGGAGACGTGCTGTTTTTT
TRBV5-4,TRBJ2-7,.,TRBD1,CASSLRQGGSYEQYF,TGTGCCAGCAGCCTGAGACAGGGTGGGTCCTACGAGCAGTACTTC
TRBV7-9,TRBJ2-1,.,TRBD1,CASSSQGNEQFF,TGTGCCAGCAGCTCACAGGGGAATGAGCAGTTCTTC